Detailed here is one T cell receptor beta chain. The CDR3 contains 14 residues. The trim removed 7 bases at V and 2 bases at J, leaving 3 bases unmatched. The germline V gene encodes CDR1 LNHDA and CDR2 SQIVND (reference sequence). Original methodology: Amplified reference gene primers provided the basis for estimating nucleated cell counts. Clones were sequenced by immunoSEQ multiplex PCR, and TCRdb holds only the in-frame ones, with some missing. The D gene and trimming were derived from the DNA, and the V and J assignments and clone size from that table. The repertoire includes some 200,000 clones, 80% to 90% of them detected once, and around 3% sits in the top ten. The sample is drawn from a study of blood T cell repertoires in COVID-19. The wider study: The samples span acute and convalescent COVID-19 from the United States, Italy and Spain. PBMCs, B-cell-depleted T cells, or T cells were the source of the cDNA or gDNA that made up the material.

This clonotype originated in a man aged 50-59 years who had recovered from COVID-19. The chain combines TRBV19 with TRBJ1-3, with 9 nucleotides matching TRBD1. Sequenced: peripheral blood. The CDR3 DNA reads as TGTGCCAGTACCTACAGGGGGCCTGGAAACACCATATATTTT. The encoded protein is CASTYRGPGNTIYF.